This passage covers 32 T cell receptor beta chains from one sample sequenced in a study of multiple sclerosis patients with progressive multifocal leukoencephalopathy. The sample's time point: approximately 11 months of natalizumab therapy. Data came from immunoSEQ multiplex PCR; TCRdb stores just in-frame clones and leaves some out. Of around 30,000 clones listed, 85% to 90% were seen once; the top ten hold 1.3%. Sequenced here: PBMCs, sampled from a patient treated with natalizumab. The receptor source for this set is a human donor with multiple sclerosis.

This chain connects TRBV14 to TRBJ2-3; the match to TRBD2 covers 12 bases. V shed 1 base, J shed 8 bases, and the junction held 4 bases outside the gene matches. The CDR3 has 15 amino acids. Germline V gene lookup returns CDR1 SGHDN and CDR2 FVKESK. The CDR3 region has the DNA TGTGCCAGCAGCCAAGTGACTAGCGGGGGTCGTACGCAGTATTTT. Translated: CASSQVTSGGRTQYF. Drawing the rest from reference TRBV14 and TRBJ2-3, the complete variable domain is EAGVTQFPSHSVIEKGQTVTLRCDPISGHDNLYWYRRVMGKEIKFLLHFVKESKQDESGMPNNRFLAERTGGTYSTLKVQPAELEDSGVYFCASSQVTSGGRTQYFGPGTRLTVL.

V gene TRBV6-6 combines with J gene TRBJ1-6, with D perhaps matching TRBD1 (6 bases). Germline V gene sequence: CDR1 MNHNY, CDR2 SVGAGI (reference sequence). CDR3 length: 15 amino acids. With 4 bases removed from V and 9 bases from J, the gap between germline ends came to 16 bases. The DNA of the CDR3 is TGTGCCAGCAGTTTCCAAACAGGGCCGGGTTCACCCCTCCACTTT. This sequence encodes CASSFQTGPGSPLHF.

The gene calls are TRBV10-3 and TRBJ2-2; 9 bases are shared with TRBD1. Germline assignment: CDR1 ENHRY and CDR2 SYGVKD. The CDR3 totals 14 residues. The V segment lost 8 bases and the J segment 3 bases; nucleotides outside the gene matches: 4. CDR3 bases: TGTGCCATCCAACAGGGGGCCGACACCGGGGAGCTGTTTTTT. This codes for CAIQQGADTGELFF.

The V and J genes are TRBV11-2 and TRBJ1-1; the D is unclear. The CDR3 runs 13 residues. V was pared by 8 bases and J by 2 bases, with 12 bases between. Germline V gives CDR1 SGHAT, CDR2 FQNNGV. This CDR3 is CASRLLTNTEAFF. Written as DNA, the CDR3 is TGTGCCAGCCGCCTGCTGACTAACACTGAAGCTTTCTTT.

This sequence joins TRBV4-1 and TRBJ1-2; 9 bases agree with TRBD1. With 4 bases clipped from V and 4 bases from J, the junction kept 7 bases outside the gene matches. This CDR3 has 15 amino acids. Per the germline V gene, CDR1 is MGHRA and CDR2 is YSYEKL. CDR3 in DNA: TGCGCCAGCAGCCGAAGACAGGGGGAGGGCTATGGCTACACCTTC. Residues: CASSRRQGEGYGYTF.

In nucleotides, the CDR3 is TGTGCCAGTAGTACCTCCTATTTAGTCCGGAGTCAGCCCCAGCATTTT. Translating gives CASSTSYLVRSQPQHF. This chain connects TRBV19 to TRBJ1-5; D gene ambiguous. V was pared by 4 bases and J by 6 bases, with 19 bases between. The CDR3 contains 16 residues. In germline, CDR1 is LNHDA, CDR2 SQIVND (reference sequence). The full variable domain, in which reference TRBV19 and TRBJ1-5 provide the parts outside the CDR3, is DGGITQSPKYLFRKEGQNVTLSCEQNLNHDAMYWYRQDPGQGLRLIYYSQIVNDFQKGDIAEGYSVSREKKESFPLTVTSAQKNPTAFYLCASSTSYLVRSQPQHFGDGTRLSIL.

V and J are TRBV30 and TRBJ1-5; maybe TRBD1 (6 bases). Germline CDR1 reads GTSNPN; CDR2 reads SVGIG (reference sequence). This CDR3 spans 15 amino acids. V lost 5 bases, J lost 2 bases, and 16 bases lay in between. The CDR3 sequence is CAWARGAGGNQPQHF. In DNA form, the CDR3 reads TGTGCCTGGGCGCGTGGGGCAGGGGGCAATCAGCCCCAGCATTTT.

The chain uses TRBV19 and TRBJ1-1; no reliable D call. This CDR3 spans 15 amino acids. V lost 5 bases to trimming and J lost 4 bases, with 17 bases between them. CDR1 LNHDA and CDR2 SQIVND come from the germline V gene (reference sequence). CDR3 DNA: TGTGCCAGTAGTCGACGGGGAGGGATAGGCACTGAAGCTTTCTTT. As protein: CASSRRGGIGTEAFF.

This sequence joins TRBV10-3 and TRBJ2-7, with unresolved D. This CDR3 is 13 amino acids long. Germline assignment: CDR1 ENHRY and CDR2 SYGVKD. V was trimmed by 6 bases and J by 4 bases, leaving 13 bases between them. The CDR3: CAIRDQIFYEQYF. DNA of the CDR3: TGTGCCATCAGGGACCAAATATTTTACGAGCAGTACTTC.

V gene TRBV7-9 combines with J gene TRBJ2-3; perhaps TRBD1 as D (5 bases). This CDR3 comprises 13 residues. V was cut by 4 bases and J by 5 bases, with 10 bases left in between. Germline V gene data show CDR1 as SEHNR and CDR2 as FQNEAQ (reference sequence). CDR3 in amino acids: CASSWGGGDTQYF. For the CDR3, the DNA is TGTGCCAGCAGCTGGGGCGGTGGAGATACGCAGTATTTT.

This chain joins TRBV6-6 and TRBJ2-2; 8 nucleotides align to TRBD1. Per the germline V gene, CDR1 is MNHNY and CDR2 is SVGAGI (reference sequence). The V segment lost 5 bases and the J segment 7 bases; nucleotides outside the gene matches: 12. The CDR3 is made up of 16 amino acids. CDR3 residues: CASSLSTGGRRGELFF. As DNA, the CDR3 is TGTGCCAGCAGTCTATCCACAGGGGGTCGGCGCGGGGAGCTGTTTTTT.

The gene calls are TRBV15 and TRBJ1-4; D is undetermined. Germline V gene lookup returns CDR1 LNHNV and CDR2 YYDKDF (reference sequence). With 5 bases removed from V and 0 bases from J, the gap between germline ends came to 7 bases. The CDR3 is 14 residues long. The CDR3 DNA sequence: TGTGCCACCAGCTTCCGTGCAACTAATGAAAAACTGTTTTTT. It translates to CATSFRATNEKLFF.

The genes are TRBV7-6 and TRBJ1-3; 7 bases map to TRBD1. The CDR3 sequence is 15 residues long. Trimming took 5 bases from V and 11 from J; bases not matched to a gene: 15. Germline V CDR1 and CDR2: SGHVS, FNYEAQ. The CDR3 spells CASSLPFDREKAIYF. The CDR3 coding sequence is TGTGCCAGCAGCCTACCATTTGACAGGGAAAAGGCCATATATTTT.

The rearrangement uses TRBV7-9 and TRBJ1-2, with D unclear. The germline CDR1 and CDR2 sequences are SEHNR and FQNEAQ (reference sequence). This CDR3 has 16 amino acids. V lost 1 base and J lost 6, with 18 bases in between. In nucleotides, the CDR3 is TGTGCCAGCAGCTTAGACCGTTACGAAACCCTTAATGGCTACACCTTC. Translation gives CASSLDRYETLNGYTF.

This CDR3 reads CASSLFPGASGSYNEQFF. The CDR3 DNA sequence: TGTGCCAGCAGTTTATTTCCAGGGGCATCGGGATCCTACAATGAGCAGTTCTTC. The chain has TRBV28 and TRBJ2-1, with a weak D call TRBD1 (6 bases). The CDR3 covers 18 residues. Germline V CDR1 and CDR2: MDHEN, SYDVKM. Trimming pared 1 base from V and 1 base from J, leaving 17 bases between. The full variable domain, its missing parts supplied by reference TRBV28 and TRBJ2-1, is DVKVTQSSRYLVKRTGEKVFLECVQDMDHENMFWYRQDPGLGLRLIYFSYDVKMKEKGDIPEGYSVSREKKERFSLILESASTNQTSMYLCASSLFPGASGSYNEQFFGPGTRLTVL.

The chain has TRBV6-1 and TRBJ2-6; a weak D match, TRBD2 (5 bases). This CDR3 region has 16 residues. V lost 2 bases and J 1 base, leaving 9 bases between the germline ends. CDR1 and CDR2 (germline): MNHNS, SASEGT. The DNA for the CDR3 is TGTGCCAGCAGTGAACGCGCGGGTTCTGGGGCCAACGTCCTGACTTTC. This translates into CASSERAGSGANVLTF.

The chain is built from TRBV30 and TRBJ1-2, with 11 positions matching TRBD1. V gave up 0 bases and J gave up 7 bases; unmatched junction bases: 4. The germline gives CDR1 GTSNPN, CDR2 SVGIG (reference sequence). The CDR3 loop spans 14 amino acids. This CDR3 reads CAWSVSGTGGGYTF. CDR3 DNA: TGTGCCTGGAGTGTGTCCGGGACAGGGGGTGGCTACACCTTC.

CDR3: CASSLKGQGLNEKLFF. In DNA form, the CDR3 reads TGTGCCAGCAGCCTAAAGGGACAGGGACTTAATGAAAAACTGTTTTTT. This chain uses TRBV14 with TRBJ1-4, with TRBD1 identical over 9 bases. Germline V gene data show CDR1 as SGHDN and CDR2 as FVKESK. The V and J ends lost 4 bases and 4 bases, in that order; junction bases with no gene match: 7. This CDR3 is 16 amino acids long.

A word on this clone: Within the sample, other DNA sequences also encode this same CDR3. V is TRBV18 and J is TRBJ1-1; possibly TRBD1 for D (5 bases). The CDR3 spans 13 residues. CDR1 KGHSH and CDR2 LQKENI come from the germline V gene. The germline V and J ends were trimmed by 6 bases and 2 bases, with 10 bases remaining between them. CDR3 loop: CASSDTSNTEAFF. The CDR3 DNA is TGTGCCAGCTCGGACACCTCAAACACTGAAGCTTTCTTT. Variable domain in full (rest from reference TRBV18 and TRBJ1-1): NAGVMQNPRHLVRRRGQEARLRCSPMKGHSHVYWYRQLPEEGLKFMVYLQKENIIDESGMPKERFSAEFPKEGPSILRIQQVVRGDSAAYFCASSDTSNTEAFFGQGTRLTVV.

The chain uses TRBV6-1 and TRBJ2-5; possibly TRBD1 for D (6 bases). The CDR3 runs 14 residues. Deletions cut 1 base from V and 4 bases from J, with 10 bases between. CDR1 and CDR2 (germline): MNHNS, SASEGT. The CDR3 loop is CASSEVGTPETQYF. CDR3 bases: TGTGCCAGCAGTGAAGTGGGGACACCAGAGACCCAGTACTTC.

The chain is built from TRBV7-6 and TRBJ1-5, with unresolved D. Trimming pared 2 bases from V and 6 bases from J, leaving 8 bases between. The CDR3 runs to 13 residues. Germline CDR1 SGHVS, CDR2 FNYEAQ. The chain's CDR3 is CASSLSPFQPQHF. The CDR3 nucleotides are TGTGCCAGCAGCTTATCTCCTTTTCAGCCCCAGCATTTT.

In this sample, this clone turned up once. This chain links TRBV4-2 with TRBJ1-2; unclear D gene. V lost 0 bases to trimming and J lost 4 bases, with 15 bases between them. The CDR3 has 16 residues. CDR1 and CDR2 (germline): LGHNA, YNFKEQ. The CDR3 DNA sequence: TGTGCCAGCAGCCAAGATTTTGCTTCTACTATCTATGGCTACACCTTC. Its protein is CASSQDFASTIYGYTF.

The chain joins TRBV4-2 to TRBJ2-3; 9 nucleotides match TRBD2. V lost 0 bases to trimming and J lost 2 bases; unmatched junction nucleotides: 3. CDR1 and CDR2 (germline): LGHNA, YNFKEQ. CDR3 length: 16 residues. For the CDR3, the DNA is TGTGCCAGCAGCCAAGATGTAGCGGGGGCCACAGATACGCAGTATTTT. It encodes CASSQDVAGATDTQYF.

CDR3 region: CASSQDNRGGTEAFF. DNA for the CDR3: TGCGCCAGCAGCCAAGATAACAGGGGAGGGACTGAAGCTTTCTTT. The chain has TRBV4-1 and TRBJ1-1; TRBD1 matches at 7 bases. With 0 bases clipped from V and 5 bases from J, the junction kept 6 bases outside the gene matches. CDR1 and CDR2 from the germline V gene are MGHRA and YSYEKL. This CDR3 is built from 15 residues.

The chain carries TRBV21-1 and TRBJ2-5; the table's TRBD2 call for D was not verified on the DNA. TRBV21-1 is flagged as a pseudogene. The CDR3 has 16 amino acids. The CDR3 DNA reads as TGTGCCAGCAGCCCTGGGGCGGGACTAGCGGTAGAGACCCAGTACTTC. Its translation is CASSPGAGLAVETQYF.

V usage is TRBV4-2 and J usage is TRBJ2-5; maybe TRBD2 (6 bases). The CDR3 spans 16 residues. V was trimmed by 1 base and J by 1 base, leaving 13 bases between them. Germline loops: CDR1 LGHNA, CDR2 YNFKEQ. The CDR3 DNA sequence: TGTGCCAGCAGCCAAGGGAAGGAGGGGCCCCAAGAGACCCAGTACTTC. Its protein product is CASSQGKEGPQETQYF.

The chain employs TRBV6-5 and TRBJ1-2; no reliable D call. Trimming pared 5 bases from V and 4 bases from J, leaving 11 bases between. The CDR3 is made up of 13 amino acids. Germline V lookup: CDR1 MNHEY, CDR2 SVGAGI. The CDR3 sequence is CASSESKSYGYTF. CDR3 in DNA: TGTGCCAGCAGTGAGAGTAAGAGCTATGGCTACACCTTC.

Here the CDR3 reads CASSLPRFGQPQHF. CDR3 nucleotide sequence: TGTGCCAGCAGCCTCCCGCGTTTTGGGCAGCCCCAGCATTTT. The chain combines TRBV9 with TRBJ1-5; no clear D gene. With 4 bases removed from V and 7 bases from J, the gap between germline ends came to 15 bases. CDR3 length: 14 residues. The V gene's germline CDR1 is SGDLS and CDR2 YYNGEE.

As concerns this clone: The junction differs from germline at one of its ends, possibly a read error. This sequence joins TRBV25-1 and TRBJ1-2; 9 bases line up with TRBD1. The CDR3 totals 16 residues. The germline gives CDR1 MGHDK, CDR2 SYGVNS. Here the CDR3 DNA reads TGTGTCAGCGGAAGTCCCGGGACAGGGAGGAGGCATGGCTACACCTTC. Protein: CVSGSPGTGRRHGYTF.

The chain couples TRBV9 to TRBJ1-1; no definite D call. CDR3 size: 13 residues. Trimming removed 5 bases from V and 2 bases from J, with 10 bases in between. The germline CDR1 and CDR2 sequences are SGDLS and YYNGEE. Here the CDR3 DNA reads TGTGCCAGCAGTGTAAATGGAAACACTGAAGCTTTCTTT. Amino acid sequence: CASSVNGNTEAFF.

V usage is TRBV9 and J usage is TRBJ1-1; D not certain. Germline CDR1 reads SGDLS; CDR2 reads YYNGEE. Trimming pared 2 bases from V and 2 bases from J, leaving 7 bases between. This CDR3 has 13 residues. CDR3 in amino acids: CASSVLFNTEAFF. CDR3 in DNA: TGTGCCAGCAGCGTGCTGTTTAACACTGAAGCTTTCTTT.

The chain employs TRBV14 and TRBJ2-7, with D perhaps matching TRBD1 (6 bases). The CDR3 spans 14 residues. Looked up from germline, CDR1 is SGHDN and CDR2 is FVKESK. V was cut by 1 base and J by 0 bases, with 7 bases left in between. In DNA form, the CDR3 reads TGTGCCAGCAGCCAAGGGGACACCTCCTACGAGCAGTACTTC. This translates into CASSQGDTSYEQYF.